These T cell receptor beta chains were read from a single sample in a study of blood T cell repertoires in COVID-19. Here immunoSEQ multiplex PCR was the method, and the copy in TCRdb shows in-frame clones only, minus some. Here the sample spans around 180,000 clones, around 77% being singletons. What was sequenced was peripheral blood. All receptors come from a man between 65 and 79 years old with active or convalescent COVID-19. Both conserved end residues are part of each CDR3. D genes are given only for firm matches. Expanded clones get a size class; other rows say once, few or many, or leave the size out.

16,TRBD2,TRBJ2-3,TRBV7-6,.,TGTGCCAGCAGCCTTGCCGTGGGGGGGTTCGCGGATACGCAGTATTTT,CASSLAVGGFADTQYF
15,TRBD1,TRBJ2-5,TRBV27,.,TGTGCCAGCAGTGAACCTACAGGGGGCGAGAAGACCCAGTACTTC,CASSEPTGGEKTQYF
13,TRBD1,TRBJ1-6,TRBV19,few,TGTGCCACCAGTGGGACAGGGGATTCACCCCTCCACTTT,CATSGTGDSPLHF
15,TRBD2,TRBJ2-2,TRBV25-1,.,TGTGCCAGCAGTGACCGACTAGCAGGCGCCGGGGAGCTGTTTTTT,CASSDRLAGAGELFF
15,.,TRBJ1-2,TRBV4-1,.,TGCGCCAGCAGCCAAGACTCAGGCGCTAACTATGGCTACACCTTC,CASSQDSGANYGYTF
13,.,TRBJ2-7,TRBV6-5,.,TGTGCCAGCAGCCACAGGGCCGCCTACGAGCAGTACTTC,CASSHRAAYEQYF
14,.,TRBJ1-2,TRBV30,.,TGTGCCTGGAGTTCCCAGGGCTCCTACTATGGCTACACCTTC,CAWSSQGSYYGYTF
13,TRBD1,TRBJ1-4,TRBV29-1,.,TGCAGCGTTGCAGGGGGTTCTAATGAAAAACTGTTTTTT,CSVAGGSNEKLFF
13,TRBD1,TRBJ2-3,TRBV2,once,TGTGCCAGCAGTGAACAGGGGGCAGATACGCAGTATTTT,CASSEQGADTQYF
14,TRBD1,TRBJ2-7,TRBV15,.,TGTGCCACCAGCAGGGGACAGGGGGCGGGGGAGCAGTACTTC,CATSRGQGAGEQYF
15,.,TRBJ2-6,TRBV3-1/TRBV3-2,.,TGTGCCAGCACCTACGGGACACCTGGGGCCAACGTCCTGACTTTC,CASTYGTPGANVLTF
16,.,TRBJ1-3,TRBV18,.,TGTGCCAGCTCACCATCAGGGAGGGTCCGCGGAAACACCATATATTTT,CASSPSGRVRGNTIYF
15,.,TRBJ2-3,TRBV3-1/TRBV3-2,.,TGTGCCAGCAGCTACTCGGGGGGCCGGGGAGATACGCAGTATTTT,CASSYSGGRGDTQYF
18,TRBD2,TRBJ2-1,TRBV18,.,TGTGCCAGCTCCCCGACCTTGGGGACTAGCGGGGGCTACAATGAGCAGTTCTTC,CASSPTLGTSGGYNEQFF
16,.,TRBJ1-5,TRBV27,.,TGTGCCAGCAGCATGCAGGGAGGGGGAACCCTACAGCCCCAGCATTTT,CASSMQGGGTLQPQHF
15,TRBD2,TRBJ2-1,TRBV11-2,few,TGTGCCAGCAGCCCCCGGGGGGGGGCAAATAATGAGCAGTTCTTC,CASSPRGGANNEQFF
15,TRBD2,TRBJ2-1,TRBV2,.,TGTGCCAGCAGTGCGATGACTAGCGGGGTTGGTGAGCAGTTCTTC,CASSAMTSGVGEQFF
15,TRBD1,TRBJ1-2,TRBV6-5,.,TGTGCCAGCAGTTACTCGACAGGGGGCCTCAGGGGCTACACCTTC,CASSYSTGGLRGYTF
12,.,TRBJ1-3,TRBV6-5,.,TGTGCCAGCAGAACAGGAGGGGACACCATATATTTT,CASRTGGDTIYF
15,.,TRBJ2-7,TRBV19,.,TGTGCCAGTAGTATCTATCCAACCCCAACCTACGAGCAGTACTTC,CASSIYPTPTYEQYF
13,.,TRBJ1-1,TRBV18,once,TGTGCCAGCCTTGGGACAATGAACACTGAAGCTTTCTTT,CASLGTMNTEAFF
16,.,TRBJ1-5,TRBV27,.,TGTGCCAGCAGTCCAAGGACAGCATTAAGCAATCAGCCCCAGCATTTT,CASSPRTALSNQPQHF